Listed below are T cell receptor beta chains from one sample, sequenced in a study of monozygotic twins with inflammatory bowel disease. TCRdb reanalyzed the 5' RACE reads, giving one entry per CDR3 protein sequence and no DNA. The sample totals about 130,000 distinct CDR3 sequences. The sequenced sample consisted of blood. The receptors here all came from a human donor with ulcerative colitis or Crohn's disease, or a healthy co-twin of an affected twin (not recorded which). Each CDR3 is given with its conserved first and last residue.

j_call: TRBJ2-2
v_call: TRBV5-1
cdr3_aa: CASSLEVRTGELFF

j_call: TRBJ2-3
v_call: TRBV20-1
cdr3_aa: CSASDTSGWLDTQYF

j_call: TRBJ2-1
v_call: TRBV14
cdr3_aa: CASSQRGLVPYNEQFF

j_call: TRBJ2-5
v_call: TRBV7-7
cdr3_aa: CASSLVVGEQETQYF

j_call: TRBJ2-7
v_call: TRBV12-3/TRBV12-4
cdr3_aa: CASSPRLRGGYEQYF

j_call: TRBJ2-4
v_call: TRBV27
cdr3_aa: CASSSSGLDKNMQYF

j_call: TRBJ2-2
v_call: TRBV18
cdr3_aa: CASGGTANTGELFF

j_call: TRBJ1-4
v_call: TRBV15
cdr3_aa: CATSRDAANEKLFF

j_call: TRBJ1-5
v_call: TRBV24-1
cdr3_aa: CATSDPRENQPQHF

j_call: TRBJ2-2
v_call: TRBV4-2
cdr3_aa: CASTTGTSGRAGELFF

j_call: TRBJ2-1
v_call: TRBV5-1
cdr3_aa: CASSPVAGMGSSYNEQFF

j_call: TRBJ1-6
v_call: TRBV4-1
cdr3_aa: CASSQFQDSPLHF

j_call: TRBJ1-2
v_call: TRBV4-3
cdr3_aa: CASSQDPAGGNYGYTF

j_call: TRBJ1-6
v_call: TRBV27
cdr3_aa: CASSFWQGNSPLHF

j_call: TRBJ1-1
v_call: TRBV12-2
cdr3_aa: CASRPPRGGFTEAFF

j_call: TRBJ2-1
v_call: TRBV6-2/TRBV6-3
cdr3_aa: CASSAYRGTSYNEQFF

j_call: TRBJ2-3
v_call: TRBV27
cdr3_aa: CASSPLSRRVADTQYF

j_call: TRBJ1-5
v_call: TRBV15
cdr3_aa: CATSAAYSNQPQHF

j_call: TRBJ1-2
v_call: TRBV9
cdr3_aa: CASSDGQGNYGYTF

j_call: TRBJ2-3
v_call: TRBV20-1
cdr3_aa: CSARAGVSRGDTQYF

j_call: TRBJ2-5
v_call: TRBV5-1
cdr3_aa: CASSLIASGYQETQYF

j_call: TRBJ1-1
v_call: TRBV5-1
cdr3_aa: CASSFEGPGNTEAFF

j_call: TRBJ1-2
v_call: TRBV10-3
cdr3_aa: CAISESTNYGYTF

j_call: TRBJ1-5
v_call: TRBV19
cdr3_aa: CASSISGGAGGNQPQHF

j_call: TRBJ2-7
v_call: TRBV10-3
cdr3_aa: CASVPQGSYEQYF

j_call: TRBJ1-2
v_call: TRBV7-2
cdr3_aa: CASSLAALSGYTF

j_call: TRBJ2-1
v_call: TRBV5-1
cdr3_aa: CASSINPGLAGHEQFF

j_call: TRBJ2-1
v_call: TRBV12-3/TRBV12-4
cdr3_aa: CASRAGTGGWGEQFF

j_call: TRBJ2-3
v_call: TRBV5-1
cdr3_aa: CASSELAGNTDTQYF

j_call: TRBJ2-7
v_call: TRBV9
cdr3_aa: CASSVGLREWEQYF

j_call: TRBJ1-1
v_call: TRBV7-6
cdr3_aa: CASSLSVGDTEAFF

j_call: TRBJ2-3
v_call: TRBV29-1
cdr3_aa: CSVGYLIRTDTQYF

j_call: TRBJ1-1
v_call: TRBV6-2/TRBV6-3
cdr3_aa: CASSPLGKLDF

j_call: TRBJ2-1
v_call: TRBV4-1
cdr3_aa: CASSPVPNRLGVPYNEQFF

j_call: TRBJ2-5
v_call: TRBV5-1
cdr3_aa: CASSLITSAGETQYF

j_call: TRBJ2-3
v_call: TRBV5-1
cdr3_aa: CASSPSRDSNTDTQYF

j_call: TRBJ2-7
v_call: TRBV11-2
cdr3_aa: CASSLVGGASVGEQYF

j_call: TRBJ2-1
v_call: TRBV24-1
cdr3_aa: CATRGLAGNNEQFF

j_call: TRBJ1-2
v_call: TRBV7-2
cdr3_aa: CASSSLWDRNYGYTF

j_call: TRBJ2-5
v_call: TRBV7-9
cdr3_aa: CASSLWASGDQETQYF

j_call: TRBJ2-3
v_call: TRBV19
cdr3_aa: CASTKTSGKDTQYF

j_call: TRBJ1-4
v_call: TRBV5-1
cdr3_aa: CASSLVGSSLSNEKLFF